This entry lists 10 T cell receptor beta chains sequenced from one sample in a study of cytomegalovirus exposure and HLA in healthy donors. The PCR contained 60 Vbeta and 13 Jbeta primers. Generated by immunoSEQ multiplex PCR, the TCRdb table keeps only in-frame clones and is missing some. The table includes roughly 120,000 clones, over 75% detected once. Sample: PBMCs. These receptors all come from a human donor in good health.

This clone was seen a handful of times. This chain's CDR3 is CASSLLGTSGNEQFF. CDR3 nucleotides: TGTGCCAGCAGCTTATTAGGGACTAGCGGCAATGAGCAGTTCTTC. The genes are TRBV7-2 and TRBJ2-1; 11 bases align to TRBD2. J lost 6 bases, V lost 2 bases, and 3 bases had no gene match. From germline, CDR1 is SGHTA and CDR2 FQGNSA. This CDR3 has 15 amino acids.

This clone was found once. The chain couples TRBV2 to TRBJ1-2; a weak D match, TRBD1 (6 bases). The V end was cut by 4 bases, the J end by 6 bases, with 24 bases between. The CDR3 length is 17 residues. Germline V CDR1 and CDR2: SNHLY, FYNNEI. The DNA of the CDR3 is TGTGCCAGCAGTGTGGGACACCTCGGGCCCCCTCGTGATGGCTACACCTTC. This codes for CASSVGHLGPPRDGYTF.

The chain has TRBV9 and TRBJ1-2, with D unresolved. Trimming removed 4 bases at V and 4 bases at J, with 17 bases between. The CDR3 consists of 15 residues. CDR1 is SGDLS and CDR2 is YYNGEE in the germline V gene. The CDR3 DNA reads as TGTGCCAGCAGCTCCAGCTCTGGCGGCGCCTATGGCTACACCTTC. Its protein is CASSSSSGGAYGYTF. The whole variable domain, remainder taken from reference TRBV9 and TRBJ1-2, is DSGVTQTPKHLITATGQRVTLRCSPRSGDLSVYWYQQSLDQGLQFLIQYYNGEERAKGNILERFSAQQFPDLHSELNLSSLELGDSALYFCASSSSSGGAYGYTFGSGTRLTVV.

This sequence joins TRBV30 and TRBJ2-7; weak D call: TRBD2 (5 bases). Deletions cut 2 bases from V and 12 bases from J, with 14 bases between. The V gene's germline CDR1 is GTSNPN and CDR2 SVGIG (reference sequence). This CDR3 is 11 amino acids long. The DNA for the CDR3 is TGTGCCTGGAGTAGGGAGACTCCCTCGTACTTC. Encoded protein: CAWSRETPSYF.

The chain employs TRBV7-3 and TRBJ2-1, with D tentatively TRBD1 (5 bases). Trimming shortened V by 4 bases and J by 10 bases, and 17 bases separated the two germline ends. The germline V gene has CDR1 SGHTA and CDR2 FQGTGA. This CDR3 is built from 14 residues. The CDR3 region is CASSSQGRVGEQFF. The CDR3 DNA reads TGTGCCAGCAGCTCCCAGGGCAGGGTGGGAGAGCAGTTCTTC. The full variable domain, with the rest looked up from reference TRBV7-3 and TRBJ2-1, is GAGVSQTPSNKVTEKGKYVELRCDPISGHTALYWYRQSLGQGPEFLIYFQGTGAADDSGLPNDRFFAVRPEGSVSTLKIQRTERGDSAVYLCASSSQGRVGEQFFGPGTRLTVL.

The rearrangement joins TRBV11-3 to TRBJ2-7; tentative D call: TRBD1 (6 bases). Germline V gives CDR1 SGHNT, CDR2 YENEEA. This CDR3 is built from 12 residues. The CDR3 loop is CATGQYLYEQYF. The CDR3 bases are TGTGCTACCGGACAGTACCTCTACGAGCAGTACTTC. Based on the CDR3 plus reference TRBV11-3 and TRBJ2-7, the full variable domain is EAGVVQSPRYKIIEKKQPVAFWCNPISGHNTLYWYLQNLGQGPELLIRYENEEAVDDSQLPKDRFSAERLKGVDSTLKIQPAELGDSAVYLCATGQYLYEQYFGPGTRLTVT.

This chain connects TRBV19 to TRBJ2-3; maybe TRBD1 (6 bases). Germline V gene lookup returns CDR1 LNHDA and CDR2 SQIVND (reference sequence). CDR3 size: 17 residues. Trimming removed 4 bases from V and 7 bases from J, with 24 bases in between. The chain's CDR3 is CASSSSLLGTFSNTQYF. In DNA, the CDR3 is TGTGCCAGTAGTAGCTCCCTTCTCGGGACATTTTCTAATACGCAGTATTTT.

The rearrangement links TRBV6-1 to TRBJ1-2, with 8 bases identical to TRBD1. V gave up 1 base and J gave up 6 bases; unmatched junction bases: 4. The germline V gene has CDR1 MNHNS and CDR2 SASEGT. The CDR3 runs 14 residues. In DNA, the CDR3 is TGTGCCAGCAGTGAAGGAGGGACAGGTAATGGCTACACCTTC. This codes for CASSEGGTGNGYTF.

The CDR3: CASSPRTSGGSEQFF. The CDR3 coding sequence is TGTGCCAGCAGCCCCCGGACTAGCGGGGGATCAGAGCAGTTCTTC. The chain recombines TRBV9 with TRBJ2-1; 13 nucleotides agree with TRBD2. Germline V gene lookup returns CDR1 SGDLS and CDR2 YYNGEE. J gave up 10 bases and V 4 bases, and 8 bases lay outside the gene matches. CDR3 length: 15 residues.

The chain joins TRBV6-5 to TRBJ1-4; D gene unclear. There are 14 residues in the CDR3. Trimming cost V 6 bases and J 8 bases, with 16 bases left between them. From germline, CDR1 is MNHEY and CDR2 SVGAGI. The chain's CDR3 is CASRVVLEGEKLFF. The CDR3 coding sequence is TGTGCCAGCAGGGTTGTTTTGGAGGGCGAAAAACTGTTTTTT.